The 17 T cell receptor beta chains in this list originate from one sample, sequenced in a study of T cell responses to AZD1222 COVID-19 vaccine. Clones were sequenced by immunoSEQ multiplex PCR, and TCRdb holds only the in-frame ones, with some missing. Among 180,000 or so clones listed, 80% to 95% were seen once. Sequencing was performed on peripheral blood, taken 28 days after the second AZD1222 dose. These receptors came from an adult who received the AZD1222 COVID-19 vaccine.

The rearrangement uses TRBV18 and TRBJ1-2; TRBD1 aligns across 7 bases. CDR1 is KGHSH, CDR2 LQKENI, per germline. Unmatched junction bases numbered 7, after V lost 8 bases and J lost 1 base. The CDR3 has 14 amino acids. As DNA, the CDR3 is TGTGCCAGCGCCGGACAGGACATTAACTATGGCTACACCTTC. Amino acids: CASAGQDINYGYTF.

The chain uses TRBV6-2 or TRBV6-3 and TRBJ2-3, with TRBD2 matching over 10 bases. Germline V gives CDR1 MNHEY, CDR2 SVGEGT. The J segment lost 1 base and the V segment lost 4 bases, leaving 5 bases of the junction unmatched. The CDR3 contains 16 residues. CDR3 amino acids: CASSSLAGVGTDTQYF. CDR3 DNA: TGTGCCAGCAGTTCCCTAGCGGGGGTAGGCACAGATACGCAGTATTTT.

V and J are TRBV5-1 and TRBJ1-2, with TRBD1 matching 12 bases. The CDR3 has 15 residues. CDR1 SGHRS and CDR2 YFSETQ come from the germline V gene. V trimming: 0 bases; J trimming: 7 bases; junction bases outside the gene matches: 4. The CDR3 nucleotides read TGCGCCAGCAGCTTGGGACCGGGACAGGGGGCTGGCTACACCTTC. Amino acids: CASSLGPGQGAGYTF.

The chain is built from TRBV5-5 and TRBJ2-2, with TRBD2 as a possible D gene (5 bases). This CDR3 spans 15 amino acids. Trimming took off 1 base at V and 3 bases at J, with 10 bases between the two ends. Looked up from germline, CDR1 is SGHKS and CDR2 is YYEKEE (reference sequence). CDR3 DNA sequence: TGTGCCAGCAGCTTGAGAGCGGACTACACCGGGGAGCTGTTTTTT. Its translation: CASSLRADYTGELFF.

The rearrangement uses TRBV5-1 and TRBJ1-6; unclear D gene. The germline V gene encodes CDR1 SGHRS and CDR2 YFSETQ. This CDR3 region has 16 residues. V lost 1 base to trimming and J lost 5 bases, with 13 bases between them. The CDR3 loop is CASSLTHPPDNSPLHF. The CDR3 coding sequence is TGCGCCAGCAGCTTGACCCACCCTCCGGATAATTCACCCCTCCACTTT.

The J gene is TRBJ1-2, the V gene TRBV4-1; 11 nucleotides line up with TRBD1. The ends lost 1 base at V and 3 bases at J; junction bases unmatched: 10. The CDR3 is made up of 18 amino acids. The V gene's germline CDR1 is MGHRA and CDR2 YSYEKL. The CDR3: CASSQAVFLGQGDYGYTF. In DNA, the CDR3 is TGCGCCAGCAGCCAAGCCGTTTTCCTGGGACAGGGGGACTATGGCTACACCTTC.

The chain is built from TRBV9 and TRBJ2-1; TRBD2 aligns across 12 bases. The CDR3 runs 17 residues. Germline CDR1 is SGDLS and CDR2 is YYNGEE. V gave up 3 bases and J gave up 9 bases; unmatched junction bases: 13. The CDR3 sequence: CASSALPGTSGLLEQFF. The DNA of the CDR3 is TGTGCCAGCAGCGCACTCCCCGGGACTAGCGGGTTACTTGAGCAGTTCTTC.

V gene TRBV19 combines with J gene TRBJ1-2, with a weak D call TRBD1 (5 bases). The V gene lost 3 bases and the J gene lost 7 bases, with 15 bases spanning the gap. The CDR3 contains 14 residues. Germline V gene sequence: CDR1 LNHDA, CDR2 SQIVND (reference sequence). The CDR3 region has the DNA TGTGCCAGTAGTATCGTAGGCGGGGCAAGTGGCTACACCTTC. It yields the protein CASSIVGGASGYTF. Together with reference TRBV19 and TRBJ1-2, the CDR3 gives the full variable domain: DGGITQSPKYLFRKEGQNVTLSCEQNLNHDAMYWYRQDPGQGLRLIYYSQIVNDFQKGDIAEGYSVSREKKESFPLTVTSAQKNPTAFYLCASSIVGGASGYTFGSGTRLTVV.

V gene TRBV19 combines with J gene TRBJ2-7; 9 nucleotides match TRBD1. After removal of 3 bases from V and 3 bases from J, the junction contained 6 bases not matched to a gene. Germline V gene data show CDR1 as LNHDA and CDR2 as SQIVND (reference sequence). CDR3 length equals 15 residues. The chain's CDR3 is CASSMGTGRIYEQYF. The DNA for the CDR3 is TGTGCCAGTAGTATGGGGACAGGGAGAATCTACGAGCAGTACTTC. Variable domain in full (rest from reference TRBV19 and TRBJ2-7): DGGITQSPKYLFRKEGQNVTLSCEQNLNHDAMYWYRQDPGQGLRLIYYSQIVNDFQKGDIAEGYSVSREKKESFPLTVTSAQKNPTAFYLCASSMGTGRIYEQYFGPGTRLTVT.

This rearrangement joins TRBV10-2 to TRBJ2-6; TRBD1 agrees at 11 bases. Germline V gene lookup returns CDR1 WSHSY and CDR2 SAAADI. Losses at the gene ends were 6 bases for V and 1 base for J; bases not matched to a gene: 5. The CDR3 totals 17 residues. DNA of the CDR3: TGCGCCAGCAGCCGGGACAGGGGGTTGTCTGGGGCCAACGTCCTGACTTTC. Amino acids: CASSRDRGLSGANVLTF.

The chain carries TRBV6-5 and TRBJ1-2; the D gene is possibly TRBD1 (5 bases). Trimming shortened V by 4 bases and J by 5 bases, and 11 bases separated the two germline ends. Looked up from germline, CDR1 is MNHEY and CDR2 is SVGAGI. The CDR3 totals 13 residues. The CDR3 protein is CASSSRDVYGYTF. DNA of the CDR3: TGTGCCAGCAGTTCCAGGGATGTGTATGGCTACACCTTC.

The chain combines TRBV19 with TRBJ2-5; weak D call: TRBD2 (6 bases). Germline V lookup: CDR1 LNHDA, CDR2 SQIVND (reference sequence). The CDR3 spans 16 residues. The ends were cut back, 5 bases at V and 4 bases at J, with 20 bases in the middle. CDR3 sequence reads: CASSPRTVLGGETQYF. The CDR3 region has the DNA TGTGCCAGTAGTCCCAGAACCGTGCTGGGGGGAGAGACCCAGTACTTC.

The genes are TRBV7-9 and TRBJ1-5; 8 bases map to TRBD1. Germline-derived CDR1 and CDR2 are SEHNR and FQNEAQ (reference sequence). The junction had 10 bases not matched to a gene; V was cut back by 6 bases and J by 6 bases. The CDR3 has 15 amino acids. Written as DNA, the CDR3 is TGTGCCAGCAGTAAGACAGGGGACCGGGCTCAGCCCCAGCATTTT. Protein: CASSKTGDRAQPQHF.

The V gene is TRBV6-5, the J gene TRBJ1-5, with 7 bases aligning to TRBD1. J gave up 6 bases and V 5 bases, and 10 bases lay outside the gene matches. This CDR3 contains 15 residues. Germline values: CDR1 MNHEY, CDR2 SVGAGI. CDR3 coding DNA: TGTGCCAGCAGTACGACAGGGCAAGCGCCTCAGCCCCAGCATTTT. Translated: CASSTTGQAPQPQHF.

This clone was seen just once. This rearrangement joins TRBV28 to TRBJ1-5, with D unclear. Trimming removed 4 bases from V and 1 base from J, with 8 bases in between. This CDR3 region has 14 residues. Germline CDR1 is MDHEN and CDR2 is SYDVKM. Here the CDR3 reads CASSYVSSNQPQHF. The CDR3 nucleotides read TGTGCCAGCAGTTACGTGAGCAGCAATCAGCCCCAGCATTTT.

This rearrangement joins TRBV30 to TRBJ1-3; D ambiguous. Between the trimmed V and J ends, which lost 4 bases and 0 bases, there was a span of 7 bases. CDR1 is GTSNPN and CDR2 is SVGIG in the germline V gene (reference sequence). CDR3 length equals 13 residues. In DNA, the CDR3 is TGTGCCTGGACCGGTATCTCTGGAAACACCATATATTTT. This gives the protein CAWTGISGNTIYF.

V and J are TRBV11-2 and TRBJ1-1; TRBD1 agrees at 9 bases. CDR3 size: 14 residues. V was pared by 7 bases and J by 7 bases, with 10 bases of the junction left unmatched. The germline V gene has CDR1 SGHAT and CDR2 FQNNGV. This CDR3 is CASTRTGERYEAFF. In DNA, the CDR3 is TGTGCCAGCACCCGGACAGGGGAGAGGTATGAAGCTTTCTTT.